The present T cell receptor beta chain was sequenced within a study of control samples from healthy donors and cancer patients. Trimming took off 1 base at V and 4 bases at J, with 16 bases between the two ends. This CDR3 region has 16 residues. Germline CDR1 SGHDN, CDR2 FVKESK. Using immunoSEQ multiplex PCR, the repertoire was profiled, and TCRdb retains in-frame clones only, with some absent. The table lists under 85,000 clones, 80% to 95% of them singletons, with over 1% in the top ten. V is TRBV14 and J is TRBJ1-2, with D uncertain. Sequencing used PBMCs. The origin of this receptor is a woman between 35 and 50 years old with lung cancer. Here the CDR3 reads CASSQVGSVTSYGYTF. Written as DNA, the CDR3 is TGTGCCAGCAGCCAAGTAGGGTCAGTAACATCCTATGGCTACACCTTC.